This T cell receptor beta chain was captured by sequencing in a study of cytomegalovirus exposure and HLA in healthy donors (dated by TCRdb to about 2017). About the full investigation: An earlier analysis of 587 of the donors reported 250 to 300 Gb of sequence data and some 120 million unique TCR beta sequences from about 200 million T cells. A handful of DR-DQ haplotypes were handled as single units for association and clustering because linkage in the cohort was strong. The number of donors typed differed by locus, with about 629-640 for A, B, C, DRB1 and DQB1, 522 for DQA1, about 610 for DPA1, and some 440 for DPB1. Both class I and class II loci were covered by HLA typing, at four-digit resolution. The study combined high-throughput TCR immunosequencing, statistical association of individual TCRs with disease status, and machine learning to predict cytomegalovirus infection status. Among some 410 genotyped donors of the cohort, an average of approximately 250,000 unique TCR beta nucleotide sequences were sequenced per donor, around 18% of them non-productive. Alongside the repertoire data, information on donor age, sex, ethnicity and CMV serostatus was compiled. A later analysis re-examined previously published TCR beta repertoires from hundreds of donors and added high-resolution HLA genotyping to investigate patterns of TCR occurrence. In the later analysis, no new phenotypic data were used to find candidate immune exposures; instead, reliance was placed on TCR beta sequences and their occurrence across donors. Every discovery cohort repertoire had been produced on one sequencing platform. An earlier analysis of approximately 640 of the donors applied high-throughput TCR beta sequencing to assess whether each TCR beta V gene segment acted as functional or pseudogenic. A later genetic analysis took genome-wide SNP genotypes for about 55% of the 666 donors and used that subset as a discovery cohort. The genetic ancestry cluster associated with self-reported Caucasian donors included approximately 85% of the approximately 430 genotyped donors. The study used immunosequencing to profile the T cell repertoires of 666 subjects and linked those repertoires to cytomegalovirus serostatus. An early release that covered 500 to 800 HLA-typed donors contained approximately 300 gigabases of sequencing data and 75 million to 100 million unique TCR sequences. Besides the first cohort of hundreds of subjects, a separate validation cohort made up of 90 to 150 different subjects was used. The study aimed to test whether signatures of past pathogen exposure could be identified by cataloging public T cell receptors. Study-wide conclusions, independent of this receptor: A further reported finding was that TCR beta sequences accurately predicted the HLA-A and HLA-B alleles for most subjects in the first cohort. A later analysis reported that several top co-occurrence clusters appeared linked to parvovirus B19, influenza, CMV and Epstein-Barr virus. A later genetic analysis reported fewer N-insertions in productive TCRs among donors in an Asian-associated ancestry cluster than the roughly 690-donor mean. The sequencing pipeline was judged likely to have produced a cluster of highly shared sequence variants as a technical artifact. Only TCR beta chains were sequenced in this cohort, and the absence of alpha or paired-chain data limited detectable features. In an earlier analysis of about 540 of the donors, most TCR beta V segments were observed in productive rearrangements about 90% or about 30% of the time, broadly matching IMGT annotations. When HLA alleles, especially DR and DQ, strongly co-occurred, attributing TCR associations to individual alleles was difficult. The 87-base-pair reads could not distinguish some IMGT-functional V segments, including TRBV6-2 and TRBV6-3, so those segments were excluded. In both the original and validation cohorts, the classifier was reported to diagnose cytomegalovirus status with high specificity and sensitivity. Because counts were too low, 15 to 20 rarely observed V segments, including chromosome 9 orphons, were left out of the earlier analysis of 587 of the donors. Across donors, most TCR sequences were observed very rarely, whereas some public TCRs were present in many individuals. The only immune exposure information available for the cohort was CMV serostatus. Presence/absence analyses assumed roughly uniform sequencing depth across donors, an assumption that may not hold. Because some donors lacked HLA typing at each locus, the association tests relied only on the typed subset. A later analysis found that most CMV-associated TCR beta chains appeared HLA-restricted, with HLA associations seemingly driven largely by CMV exposure. In a later analysis, TCR association rates were found to vary across HLA loci, with the most associated TCRs seen for DRB1 alleles and the fewest for HLA-C alleles. According to the authors, the approach could potentially be generalized to other disease states and immunological phenotypes. Linkage disequilibrium might explain the correlated functional status among segregating V segments, but an unknown experimental factor could not be excluded. In a later analysis, 15,000 to 20,000 TCR beta sequences were associated with specific HLA alleles at a false discovery rate of 0.05. A total of fewer than 200 TCR beta chains were listed by the study as associated with cytomegalovirus. A later analysis found that HLA-associated TCR beta chains were more clonally expanded and had lower generation probabilities than equally common non-associated chains. A few of the identified cytomegalovirus-associated TCR beta chains were confirmed in vitro to be specific for cytomegalovirus antigens. V-gene and J-gene trimming of TCR beta chains was associated with a missense DCLRE1C variant in a later genetic analysis, and the association was replicated in an independent cohort.

From the cysteine up to the phenylalanine, the CDR3 has a length of 16 residues. The only DNA kept is the CDR3, 48 bases in frame from the first base. Clipping removes 4 bases from V and 3 bases from J, with 5 as the unmatched junction base count. In the germline V gene, CDR1 corresponds to SGHTA and CDR2 to FQGNSA. Preparation of the library involved the immunoSEQ multiplex PCR assay. For the multiplex PCR, a mixture combining 60 forward primers for TCR Vbeta segments and 13 reverse primers for TCR Jbeta segments was used. Amplification of the CDR3 region of rearranged TCR beta genes was performed with a multiplex PCR assay on genomic DNA. The amplified TCR beta libraries were sequenced on the Illumina HiSeq System as 87-base-pair reads. In the paper's pipeline: Across the 600 to 700 repertoires, a later analysis counted some 80 million unique TCR beta chains, around 11 million of which were shared by at least two donors. Raw reads were error-corrected and collapsed into unique sequences by a nearest-neighbor algorithm in which closely related sequences were merged to remove PCR and sequencing errors. Alignment of CDR3 sequences to IMGT reference sequences was used to assign V, D and J gene segments. For a sequence to be retained, a match of at least six nucleotides was required to both a V gene segment and a J gene segment. Rearrangements were classified as productive when the CDR3 lacked stop codons and remained in frame with V and J, and all other rearrangements were classified as non-productive. CDR3 was defined by IMGT convention, running from the second conserved V-encoded cysteine to the conserved J-encoded phenylalanine. The earlier analysis of 450 to 750 of the donors excluded any sequence lacking an unambiguous match to a single V gene segment. In an earlier analysis of more than 500 of the donors, a V segment was called functional when productive rearrangements were above 56.7%, and segregating when the standard deviation between donors exceeded 5%. To diagnose cytomegalovirus status from the catalog of TCR beta chain sequences, a statistical classification framework was built. In a later analysis, V and J genes were assigned by comparing TCR nucleotide sequences against IMGT/GENE-DB human TR gene sequences. The TCRdist pipeline was used in a later analysis to assign CDR3 sequences and most-parsimonious VDJ recombination scenarios. A later analysis defined each TCR beta chain by its CDR3 amino acid sequence plus V-gene family, and excluded reads lacking a unique V-gene family. In a later analysis, 500 to 700 highly shared, low-generation-probability nucleotide sequences were removed to address suspected cross-contamination and a sequencing artifact. In a later analysis, a clonal expansion index was calculated for each public chain from normalized within-repertoire ranks of inferred template counts. In a later analysis, generation probabilities were computed with a VDJ recombination model fitted to out-of-frame rearrangements, and the resulting probabilities were checked against IGoR. In a later analysis, TCR-TCR, TCR-HLA and TCR-CMV co-occurrence was scored with hypergeometric tests, and a repertoire-size bias correction was applied to TCR pairs. To estimate false discovery rates, a later analysis permuted the HLA or CMV assignments 20 times. In a later analysis, co-occurring TCRs were grouped with DBSCAN, and TCRdist sequence similarity was added when clustering was performed within HLA-allele-positive subsets. For co-occurrence clustering, repertoires with fewer than 30,000 or more than 120,000 public chains were excluded, along with roughly 5 repertoires with anomalous nucleotide sharing. TCRdb took this table from immuneACCESS and kept in-frame rearrangements with V and J called. Such tables lack part of the clones; where checked against another copy, unresolved V genes explain under half of the gap, and the rest is unexplained. The V and J calls and clone size come from that table; D and trimming were worked out from the DNA. In this sample the table shows 100,000 to 150,000 clones, 70% to 75% of which occur a single time. Clones ranked in the top ten supply about 2.1% of the sample.

Regarding this clone: The antigen it recognizes is unknown. No base quality values were provided; no much bigger clone lies one nucleotide off.

The cohort consisted of hundreds of healthy bone marrow donors. Cohort members were all nominally healthy when sampled, although unrecorded immune exposures were likely present. The donor was CMV seropositive and was included in the group of some 290 seropositive cohort members. A peripheral blood sample was collected from each donor, and TCR beta sequencing was performed on peripheral blood mononuclear cells. The Qiagen DNeasy Blood Extraction Kit was used to extract genomic DNA from the blood cell samples. The receptor's source is a woman aged 35 to 49 in good health and CMV-seropositive. The sample comprised PBMCs. The sequence joins TRBV7-2 to TRBJ1-4; the junction holds 10 bases that match TRBD1. The CDR3 loop reads CASSSDRGRSNEKLFF. The DNA reads TGTGCCAGCAGCTCGGACAGGGGGAGGTCTAATGAAAAACTGTTTTTT.